The 22 T cell receptor beta chains below all came from one sample that was sequenced in a study of control samples from healthy donors and cancer patients (TCRdb year 2020). Library construction relied on the immunoSEQ multiplex PCR assay. Held by TCRdb, this immuneACCESS table contains in-frame sequences only and omits some clones. Under half of the omission traces to an unresolved V gene where checked; the cause of the rest is unknown. The sample table records 95,000 to 130,000 clones; over 85% of these occur just once. Of the sample, about 2.8% falls within the top ten clones. The sequenced sample consisted of blood. Source of these receptors: a man aged 30-40 years in good health.

This clone was found once. The genes are TRBV28 and TRBJ1-6; tentative D call: TRBD1 (5 bases). The CDR3 extends over 14 amino acids. The germline V gene encodes CDR1 MDHEN and CDR2 SYDVKM. The V gene lost 5 bases and the J gene lost 3 bases, with 8 bases spanning the gap. Here the CDR3 DNA reads TGTGCCAGCAGTCCCGGACACTATAATTCACCCCTCCACTTT. Translated: CASSPGHYNSPLHF.

Comment on this clone: The junction differs from germline at one of its ends, possibly a read error. The chain uses TRBV19 and TRBJ2-6, with D unclear. The CDR3 is 16 residues long. The germline gives CDR1 LNHDA, CDR2 SQIVND (reference sequence). The CDR3 region is CASSIDLRSRANVLTF. For the CDR3, the DNA is TGTGCCAGTAGTATAGATTTGCGCTCTCGGGCCAACGTCCTGACTTTC. The complete variable domain, with remaining parts taken from reference TRBV19 and TRBJ2-6, reads DGGITQSPKYLFRKEGQNVTLSCEQNLNHDAMYWYRQDPGQGLRLIYYSQIVNDFQKGDIAEGYSVSREKKESFPLTVTSAQKNPTAFYLCASSIDLRSRANVLTFGAGSRLTVL.

The chain is built from TRBV18 and TRBJ2-7; 8 positions agree with TRBD1. V was pared by 2 bases and J by 2 bases, with 2 bases of the junction left unmatched. CDR1 is KGHSH, CDR2 LQKENI, per germline. This CDR3 has 14 residues. CDR3 coding DNA: TGTGCCAGCTCACCAGGGACAGGAACCTACGAGCAGTACTTC. This codes for CASSPGTGTYEQYF.

This clone has only one observation. The V call is TRBV10-3, the J call TRBJ1-3; tentative D call: TRBD1 (6 bases). Germline V CDR1 and CDR2: ENHRY, SYGVKD. This CDR3 has 17 amino acids. V dropped 6 bases and J dropped 0 bases, with 18 bases sitting between them. The CDR3 region is CAIRSTGLGTSGNTIYF. CDR3 nucleotide sequence: TGTGCCATCAGATCCACAGGGCTCGGTACCTCTGGAAACACCATATATTTT.

The chain joins TRBV5-6 to TRBJ2-7; TRBD2 matches at 9 bases. This CDR3 has 15 residues. Germline values: CDR1 SGHDT, CDR2 YYEEEE. V gave up 0 bases and J gave up 5 bases; unmatched junction bases: 6. DNA of the CDR3: TGTGCCAGCAGCTTGGGCGGGGGGGCATCGAACGAGCAGTACTTC. This sequence encodes CASSLGGGASNEQYF.

About this clone: Distinct nucleotide sequences in the sample also encode this CDR3. The rearrangement uses TRBV27 and TRBJ2-7, with D hard to call. This CDR3 comprises 13 residues. V shed 9 bases and J shed 2 bases, with 14 bases lying between them. In germline, CDR1 is MNHEY, CDR2 SMNVEV (reference sequence). This CDR3 is CASSSGGPYEQYF. As DNA, the CDR3 is TGTGCCAGTTCGTCGGGCGGCCCCTACGAGCAGTACTTC.

V is TRBV10-3 and J is TRBJ1-2, with 8 nucleotides matching TRBD1. CDR1 and CDR2 from the germline V gene are ENHRY and SYGVKD. J lost 4 bases, V lost 6 bases, and 7 bases had no gene match. The CDR3 sequence is 14 residues long. The CDR3 region is CAISATGQVYGYTF. The CDR3 nucleotides are TGTGCCATCAGCGCCACGGGACAGGTCTATGGCTACACCTTC.

This clone appeared a single time. The DNA of the CDR3 is TGTGCCACTTCGGGACAGGGGGGTCTGAACGAGCAGTACTTC. This translates into CATSGQGGLNEQYF. The chain combines TRBV28 with TRBJ2-7, with 11 bases fitting TRBD1. Germline loops: CDR1 MDHEN, CDR2 SYDVKM. The J segment lost 5 bases and the V segment lost 10 bases, leaving 10 bases of the junction unmatched. The CDR3 has 14 residues.

V gene TRBV5-1 combines with J gene TRBJ1-1, with D possibly TRBD1 on 6 matching bases. V lost 1 base to trimming and J lost 0 bases, with 16 bases between them. The V gene's germline CDR1 is SGHRS and CDR2 YFSETQ. The CDR3 is made up of 17 amino acids. CDR3 DNA sequence: TGCGCCAGCAGCTTGACAGGGACAATGTCGATGAACACTGAAGCTTTCTTT. Translating gives CASSLTGTMSMNTEAFF. Looking up the rest from reference TRBV5-1 and TRBJ1-1 gives the full variable domain: KAGVTQTPRYLIKTRGQQVTLSCSPISGHRSVSWYQQTPGQGLQFLFEYFSETQRNKGNFPGRFSGRQFSNSRSEMNVSTLELGDSALYLCASSLTGTMSMNTEAFFGQGTRLTVV.

A few counts support this clone. The chain has TRBV2 and TRBJ1-5; D possibly corresponds to TRBD1 (5 bases). CDR1 and CDR2 (germline): SNHLY, FYNNEI. CDR3 length: 14 amino acids. The V and J ends lost 7 bases and 2 bases respectively, with 12 bases between them. The CDR3 DNA reads TGTGCCAGCAACGGGGGACGAGGCAATCAGCCCCAGCATTTT. Translated: CASNGGRGNQPQHF.

The chain carries TRBV30 and TRBJ1-2; 7 bases match TRBD1. In germline, CDR1 is GTSNPN, CDR2 SVGIG (reference sequence). The CDR3 is 15 residues long. Trimming removed 0 bases from V and 4 bases from J; junction bases left unmatched: 8. Here the CDR3 DNA reads TGTGCCTGGAGTGTAGGGGGCGAAGTTGGCTATGGCTACACCTTC. Translated, it gives CAWSVGGEVGYGYTF.

The V gene is TRBV5-1, the J gene TRBJ2-7, with D possibly being TRBD1 (7 bases). This CDR3 spans 13 amino acids. With 2 bases removed from V and 7 bases from J, the gap between germline ends came to 13 bases. CDR1 and CDR2 from the germline V gene are SGHRS and YFSETQ. The CDR3 region has the DNA TGCGCCAGCAGCTTAGTGACAGGGAGGGAGCAGTACTTC. Translated, it gives CASSLVTGREQYF.

V gene TRBV6-5 combines with J gene TRBJ1-1; perhaps TRBD1 as D (6 bases). Trimming shortened V by 5 bases and J by 7 bases, and 14 bases separated the two germline ends. CDR1 and CDR2 from the germline V gene are MNHEY and SVGAGI. The CDR3 sequence is 13 residues long. For the CDR3, the DNA is TGTGCCAGCAGTACTGGGGGCGGGGGTGAAGCTTTCTTT. Residues: CASSTGGGGEAFF.

This sequence joins TRBV15 and TRBJ1-5, with unresolved D. V lost 5 bases and J lost 4, with 9 bases in between. Germline CDR1 reads LNHNV; CDR2 reads YYDKDF (reference sequence). The CDR3 runs 13 residues. The CDR3 bases are TGTGCCACCAGCGCCCAGGATAATCAGCCCCAGCATTTT. It is translated as CATSAQDNQPQHF.

The rearrangement links TRBV5-8 to TRBJ1-1, with D uncertain. CDR3 length equals 13 residues. Trimming removed 5 bases at V and 9 bases at J, with 17 bases between. The V gene's germline CDR1 is SGHTS and CDR2 YDEGEE. CDR3 residues: CASSFPGVQKAFF. CDR3 bases: TGTGCCAGCAGTTTCCCGGGAGTGCAGAAAGCTTTCTTT.

V usage is TRBV10-2 and J usage is TRBJ2-7, with D tentatively TRBD1 or TRBD2 (6 bases each). This CDR3 region has 15 residues. V was shortened by 6 bases and J by 2 bases, with 17 bases between the two germline ends. Germline CDR1 reads WSHSY; CDR2 reads SAAADI. The CDR3 coding sequence is TGCGCCAGCAGCGACGACCCGGGGGCGGCCTACGAGCAGTACTTC. Amino acids: CASSDDPGAAYEQYF.

The J gene is TRBJ2-2, the V gene TRBV5-1, with 8 nucleotides matching TRBD2. V lost 7 bases, J lost 0 bases, and 5 bases stayed unmatched. CDR3 length equals 15 residues. Germline V gene lookup returns CDR1 SGHRS and CDR2 YFSETQ. The CDR3 is CASGLAGANTGELFF. The CDR3 DNA reads as TGCGCCAGCGGCCTAGCGGGCGCGAACACCGGGGAGCTGTTTTTT.

This clone was recorded once. The J gene is TRBJ2-2, the V gene TRBV5-6; no definite D call. V shed 4 bases and J shed 2 bases, with 6 bases lying between them. The CDR3 is 13 residues long. The V gene's germline CDR1 is SGHDT and CDR2 YYEEEE. CDR3 nucleotide sequence: TGTGCCAGCAGCCCCGGAAACACCGGGGAGCTGTTTTTT. Protein sequence: CASSPGNTGELFF.

The chain carries TRBV6-1 and TRBJ2-6; tentatively, D is TRBD2 (5 bases). Germline V CDR1 and CDR2: MNHNS, SASEGT. The CDR3 runs 16 residues. Trimming removed 4 bases at V and 2 bases at J, with 12 bases between. The CDR3 spells CASSGGSHPGANVLTF. The CDR3 DNA follows: TGTGCCAGCAGTGGCGGGTCCCACCCTGGGGCCAACGTCCTGACTTTC.

V gene TRBV12-3 or TRBV12-4 combines with J gene TRBJ1-1, with no clear D. The CDR3 loop spans 12 amino acids. V was cut by 5 bases and J by 1 base, with 5 bases left in between. The CDR3 nucleotides are TGTGCCAGCAGTCTACCGAACACTGAAGCTTTCTTT. Translated, it gives CASSLPNTEAFF.

The chain recombines TRBV7-9 with TRBJ1-2; 8 bases agree with TRBD1. The CDR3 extends over 12 amino acids. Germline V gene sequence: CDR1 SEHNR, CDR2 FQNEAQ (reference sequence). The junction had 5 bases not matched to a gene; V was cut back by 8 bases and J by 6 bases. CDR3 DNA sequence: TGTGCCAGCCCTGGGACAGGTGATGGCTACACCTTC. Protein sequence: CASPGTGDGYTF.

This chain connects TRBV3-1 (or the pseudogene TRBV3-2) to TRBJ2-2, with 7 positions matching TRBD1. Germline CDR1 reads LGHDT; CDR2 reads YNNKEL (reference sequence). Trimming removed 3 bases from V and 5 bases from J; junction bases left unmatched: 18. The CDR3 is 19 amino acids. CDR3 amino acids: CASSQASAFSGGRTGELFF. The DNA for the CDR3 is TGTGCCAGCAGCCAGGCTTCCGCCTTTTCAGGGGGTAGAACCGGGGAGCTGTTTTTT.